The sequence of this TCR beta chain was determined in a study of OX40 agonist ivuxolimab in advanced cancers. Study context: Patients received ivuxolimab, an intravenous treatment, every 2 weeks at 0.01 to 10 mg/kg. There were three patients with partial responses, one having hepatocellular carcinoma and two cutaneous melanoma. People in dose escalation had one of these cancers: hepatocellular carcinoma, melanoma, renal cell or head and neck cancer. Averaging 60 years in age, with a range of 23 to 79, the cohort was 82.7% male.

J gave up 4 bases and V 3 bases, and 8 bases lay outside the gene matches. CDR1 is KGHSH and CDR2 is LQKENI in the germline V gene. This CDR3 comprises 17 residues. Here immunoSEQ multiplex PCR was the method, and the copy in TCRdb shows in-frame clones only, minus some. The table records around 80,000 clones, around 86% of them present only once. Sample: CD4+ or CD8+ T cells sorted from blood, taken in a trial of the OX40 agonist ivuxolimab. The sequence came from an adult with an advanced solid tumor such as melanoma, head and neck, liver or kidney cancer. This chain links TRBV18 with TRBJ2-2; 10 nucleotides line up with TRBD1. CDR3 sequence: CASSPSTGGEGTGELFF. CDR3 in DNA: TGTGCCAGCTCACCCTCGACAGGGGGCGAAGGCACCGGGGAGCTGTTTTTT.